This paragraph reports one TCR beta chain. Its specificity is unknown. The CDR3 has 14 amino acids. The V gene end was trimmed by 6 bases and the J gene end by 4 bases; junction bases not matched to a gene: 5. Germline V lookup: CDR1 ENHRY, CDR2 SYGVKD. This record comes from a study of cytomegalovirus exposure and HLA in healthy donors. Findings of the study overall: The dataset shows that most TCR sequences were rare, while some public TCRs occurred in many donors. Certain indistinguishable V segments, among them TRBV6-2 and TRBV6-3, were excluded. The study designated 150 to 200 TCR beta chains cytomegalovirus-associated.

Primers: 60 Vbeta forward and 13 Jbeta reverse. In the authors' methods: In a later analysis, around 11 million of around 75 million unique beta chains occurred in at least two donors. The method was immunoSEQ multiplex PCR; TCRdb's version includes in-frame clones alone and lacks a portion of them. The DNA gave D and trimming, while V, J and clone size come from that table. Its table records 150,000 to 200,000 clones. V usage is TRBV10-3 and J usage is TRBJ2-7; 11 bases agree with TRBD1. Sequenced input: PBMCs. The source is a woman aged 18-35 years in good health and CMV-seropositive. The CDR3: CAISRTGGGYEQYF. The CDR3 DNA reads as TGTGCCATCAGCAGGACAGGGGGCGGTTACGAGCAGTACTTC.